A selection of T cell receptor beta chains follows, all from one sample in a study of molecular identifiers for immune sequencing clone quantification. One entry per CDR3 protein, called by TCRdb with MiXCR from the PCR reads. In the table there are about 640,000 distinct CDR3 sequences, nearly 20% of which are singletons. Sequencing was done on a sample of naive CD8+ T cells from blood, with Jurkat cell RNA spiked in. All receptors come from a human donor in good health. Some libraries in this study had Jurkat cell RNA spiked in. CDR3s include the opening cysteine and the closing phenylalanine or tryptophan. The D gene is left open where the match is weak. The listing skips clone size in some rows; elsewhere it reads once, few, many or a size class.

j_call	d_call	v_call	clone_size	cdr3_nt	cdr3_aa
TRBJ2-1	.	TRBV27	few	TGTGCCAGCAGTTTGCGGGGGCAGGGGAATGAGCAGTTCTTC	CASSLRGQGNEQFF
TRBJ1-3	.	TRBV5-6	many	TGTGCCAGCAGCCGAGAGGGAGTCTCTGGAAACACCATATATTTT	CASSREGVSGNTIYF
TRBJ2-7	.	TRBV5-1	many	TGCGCCAGCAGCTTGACAGGGACATATTACGAGCAGTACTTC	CASSLTGTYYEQYF
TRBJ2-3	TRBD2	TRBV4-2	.	TGTGCCAGCGGCCAAGATCTAGCGGGAGGGCCAACGGATACGCAGTATTTT	CASGQDLAGGPTDTQYF
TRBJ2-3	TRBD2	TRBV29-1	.	TGCGGCGTTGGGACTAGCGGGAGGACAGATACACAGTATTTT	CGVGTSGRTDTQYF
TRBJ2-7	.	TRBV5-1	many	TGCGCCAGCAGCCAGGTCCAGGGGGGCTGGGAGCAGTACTTC	CASSQVQGGWEQYF
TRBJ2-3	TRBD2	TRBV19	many	TGTGCCAGTAGTATTGGACTAGCAGTTTCGGATACGCAGTATTTT	CASSIGLAVSDTQYF
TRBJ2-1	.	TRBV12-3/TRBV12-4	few	TGTGCCAGCAGTGACCCTCGACAAGTATACAATGAGCAGTTCTTC	CASSDPRQVYNEQFF
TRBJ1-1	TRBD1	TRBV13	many	TGTGCCAGCAGCGAAACGACAGGGACTGGCACTGAAGCTTTCTTT	CASSETTGTGTEAFF
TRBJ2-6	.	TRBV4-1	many	TGCGCCAGCAGCCAAGTAAGCTCTGGGGCCAACGTCCTGACTTTC	CASSQVSSGANVLTF
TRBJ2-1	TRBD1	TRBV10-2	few	TGCGCCAGCAGTGGGTCGGGACAGGGCATAGATGAGCAGTTCTTC	CASSGSGQGIDEQFF
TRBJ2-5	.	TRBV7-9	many	TGTGCCAGCAGCTTTCGTCGGGAGACCCAGTACTTC	CASSFRRETQYF
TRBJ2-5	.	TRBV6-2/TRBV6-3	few	TGTGCCAGCAGTTACTCGGAAGCGTTAAGTATGGGCCTATTCGGGGAGACCCAGTACTTC	CASSYSEALSMGLFGETQYF
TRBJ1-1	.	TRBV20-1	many	TGCAGTGCCACACCCTTGGGGAACACTGAAGCTTTCTTT	CSATPLGNTEAFF
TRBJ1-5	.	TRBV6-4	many	TGTGCCAGCAGTGACGAGAAAGGACGTTATCAGCCCCAGCATTTT	CASSDEKGRYQPQHF
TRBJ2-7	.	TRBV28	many	TGTGCCAGCAGTATAAGGCAGGGCCATGGAGGGTACGAGCAGTACTTC	CASSIRQGHGGYEQYF
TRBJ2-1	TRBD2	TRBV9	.	TGTGCCAGCAGCGCAGACGTAGCGGGGGTGAGAAATGAGCAGTTCTTC	CASSADVAGVRNEQFF
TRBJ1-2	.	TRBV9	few	TGTGCCAGCAAGGGGATTGACTATGGCTACACCTTC	CASKGIDYGYTF
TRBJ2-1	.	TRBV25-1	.	TGTGCCAGCAGTGATCCGGGACATTACAATGAGCAGTTCTTC	CASSDPGHYNEQFF
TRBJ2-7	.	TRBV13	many	TGTGCCAGCAGCTTAAGAGGAGGGGACCGGGAGCAGTACTTC	CASSLRGGDREQYF
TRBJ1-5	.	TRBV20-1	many	TGCAGTGCGAGGCCGACCGGGTTGGGCAATCAGCCCCAGCATTTT	CSARPTGLGNQPQHF
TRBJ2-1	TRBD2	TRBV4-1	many	TGCGCCAGCAGCCAATCTAGCGGATACAATGAGCAGTTCTTC	CASSQSSGYNEQFF
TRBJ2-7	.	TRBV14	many	TGTGCCAGCAGCCCCCGGGACGCCTTTCTCGAGCAGTACTTC	CASSPRDAFLEQYF
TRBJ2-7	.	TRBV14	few	TGTGCCAGCAGCAGTTACCCAGGGATGCAGTACTTC	CASSSYPGMQYF
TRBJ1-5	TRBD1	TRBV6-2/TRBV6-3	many	TGTGCCAGCAGTTACTCGAACCGGGACAGCTATTATAGCAATCAGCCCCAGCATTTT	CASSYSNRDSYYSNQPQHF
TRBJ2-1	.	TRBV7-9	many	TGTGCCAGCAGCTTATGGTCCGGTGAGCAGTTCTTC	CASSLWSGEQFF